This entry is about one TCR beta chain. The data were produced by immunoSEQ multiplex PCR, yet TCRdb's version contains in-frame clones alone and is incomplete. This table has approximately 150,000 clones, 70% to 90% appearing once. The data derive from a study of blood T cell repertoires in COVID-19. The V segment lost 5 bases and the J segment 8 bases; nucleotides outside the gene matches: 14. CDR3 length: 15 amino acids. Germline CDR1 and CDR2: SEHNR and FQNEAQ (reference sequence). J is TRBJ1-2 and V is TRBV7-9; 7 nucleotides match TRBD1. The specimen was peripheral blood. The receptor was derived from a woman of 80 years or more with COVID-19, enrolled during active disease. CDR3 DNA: TGTGCCAGCAGCACCTTGACAGGGACGGCCCAGGGCTACACCTTC. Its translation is CASSTLTGTAQGYTF.